Below, 32 T cell receptor beta chains from the same sample are listed, as sequenced in a study of CD8+CD57+ T cells in acquired aplastic anemia. Genomic DNA acted as the template from which TCR beta VDJ combination and CDR3 sequence profiling were carried out. TCRdb re-called the reads with MiXCR, one entry per CDR3 protein. The sample includes 150,000 to 200,000 distinct CDR3 sequences, 40% to 55% seen only once; the top ten take approximately 9.7%. Those patients picked for sequencing had displayed CD8+CD57+ cell expansion on flow cytometry. Sequenced sample: sorted CD4+, CD8+, or CD8+CD57+ T cells (not recorded which) from PBMCs. These receptors all stem from a human donor with aplastic anemia.

V is TRBV10-3 and J is TRBJ2-1, with TRBD1 matching over 7 bases. J was trimmed by 8 bases and V by 9 bases; bases with no gene match: 7. The CDR3 length is 12 residues. Germline V gene lookup returns CDR1 ENHRY and CDR2 SYGVKD. DNA for the CDR3: TGTGCCATGAGTTTACAGGGGTATGAGCAGTTCTTC. Translated: CAMSLQGYEQFF.

This clonotype was seen a handful of times. The rearrangement joins TRBV2 to TRBJ1-6; D not resolved. This CDR3 is built from 12 residues. Germline V gene data show CDR1 as SNHLY and CDR2 as FYNNEI. V lost 3 bases and J 8 bases, leaving 5 bases between the germline ends. CDR3 in DNA: TGTGCCAGCAGTGACGTTGATTCACCCCTCCACTTT. Its translation: CASSDVDSPLHF.

This chain uses TRBV5-1 with TRBJ2-7; D call uncertain. CDR3 length: 15 amino acids. The germline gives CDR1 SGHRS, CDR2 YFSETQ. V shed 5 bases and J shed 6 bases, with 21 bases lying between them. The CDR3 DNA is TGCGCCAGCAGTCCCGACGTCCCGGGCACCGCCGAGCAGTACTTC. Encoded protein: CASSPDVPGTAEQYF.

In this sample, this clonotype turned up many times. The chain links TRBV24-1 to TRBJ2-1; TRBD2 aligns across 8 bases. The CDR3 totals 17 residues. CDR1 is KGHDR and CDR2 is SFDVKD in the germline V gene. Trimming removed 9 bases from V and 7 bases from J; junction bases left unmatched: 19. The CDR3 loop reads CATGDASPGTSVNEQFF. The CDR3 bases are TGTGCCACCGGAGACGCTTCACCCGGGACTAGTGTTAATGAGCAGTTCTTC.

V usage is TRBV7-8 and J usage is TRBJ2-2; 8 nucleotides align to TRBD1. V shed 5 bases, J shed 7 bases, and the junction held 15 bases outside the gene matches. CDR1 is SGHVS and CDR2 is FQNEAQ in the germline V gene. CDR3 length: 17 amino acids. DNA of the CDR3: TGTGCCAGCAGCCCGCTACAGGGGGGTTCTGAAGGCGGGGAGCTGTTTTTT. It yields the protein CASSPLQGGSEGGELFF.

CDR3: CAWKDGMLVGQPQHF. CDR3 sequence (DNA): TGTGCCTGGAAGGACGGCATGCTCGTGGGCCAGCCCCAGCATTTT. This chain connects TRBV30 to TRBJ1-5; D not resolved. The CDR3 loop spans 15 amino acids. Germline lookup yields CDR1 GTSNPN and CDR2 SVGIG (reference sequence). The V end lost 4 bases, the J end lost 7 bases, and 20 bases lay between the germline ends. Complete variable domain (other parts from reference TRBV30 and TRBJ1-5): SQTIHQWPATLVQPVGSPLSLECTVEGTSNPNLYWYRQAAGRGLQLLFYSVGIGQISSEVPQNLSASRPQDRQFILSSKKLLLSDSGFYLCAWKDGMLVGQPQHFGDGTRLSIL.

Comment on this clonotype: This could be a read error, since a much larger clone is one nucleotide away. The chain employs TRBV5-1 and TRBJ1-4; D is possibly TRBD1 (5 bases). Germline CDR1 reads SGHRS; CDR2 reads YFSETQ. Trimming removed 4 bases from V and 3 bases from J, with 19 bases in between. CDR3 length: 17 amino acids. DNA of the CDR3: TGCGCCAGCAGCGGCAGACAGAGGAGGCTTGCTAATGAAAAACTGTTTTTT. Its translation: CASSGRQRRLANEKLFF.

This clonotype was detected many times. The CDR3 is CASSQEDFRGTDTQYF. For the CDR3, the DNA is TGCGCCAGCAGCCAGGAGGACTTCCGGGGCACAGATACGCAGTATTTT. This chain links TRBV4-3 with TRBJ2-3, with a weak D call TRBD2 (5 bases). Germline lookup yields CDR1 LGHNA and CDR2 YSLEER. Trimming cost V 3 bases and J 1 base, with 14 bases left between them. This CDR3 spans 16 amino acids.

Worth noting for this clonotype: At one of its ends the junction is not consistent with the germline gene, which may arise from a read error. The CDR3 DNA sequence: TGTGCCACCAGCAGAATTGGCACGGATACGCAGTATTTT. It yields the protein CATSRIGTDTQYF. The rearrangement joins TRBV15 to TRBJ2-3; D unresolved. CDR3 length equals 13 residues. Per germline, CDR1 LNHNV and CDR2 YYDKDF (reference sequence).

This clonotype was recorded at least ten times. This chain connects TRBV4-1 to TRBJ2-1; D is ambiguous. Trimming removed 1 base at V and 5 bases at J, with 12 bases between. This CDR3 comprises 15 residues. Germline V CDR1 and CDR2: MGHRA, YSYEKL. This chain's CDR3 is CASSQANFVDNEQFF. The CDR3 coding sequence is TGCGCCAGCAGCCAAGCGAATTTTGTGGACAATGAGCAGTTCTTC.

V and J are TRBV7-3 and TRBJ1-3; tentatively, D is TRBD1 (5 bases). The germline V and J ends were trimmed by 6 bases and 4 bases, with 10 bases remaining between them. The CDR3 sequence is 13 residues long. The germline V gene encodes CDR1 SGHTA and CDR2 FQGTGA. The CDR3 protein is CASSWDRGNTIYF. CDR3 in DNA: TGTGCCAGCAGTTGGGACCGCGGAAACACCATATATTTT.

The sample holds many counts of this clonotype. The chain carries TRBV2 and TRBJ1-4; possibly TRBD1 for D (6 bases). The CDR3 spans 13 residues. Trimming took 1 base from V and 11 from J, leaving 11 bases between them. CDR1 is SNHLY, CDR2 FYNNEI, per germline. The CDR3 reads CASSEGGGGKLFF. CDR3 DNA sequence: TGTGCCAGCAGTGAAGGGGGAGGGGGTAAACTGTTTTTT.

This chain joins TRBV20-1 and TRBJ1-4; 7 bases fit TRBD1. This CDR3 is 13 amino acids long. The trim removed 5 bases at V and 3 bases at J, leaving 3 bases unmatched. Germline V gene data show CDR1 as DFQATT and CDR2 as SNEGSKA (reference sequence). This CDR3 is CSALTGPNEKLFF. CDR3 in DNA: TGCAGTGCTCTGACAGGGCCTAATGAAAAACTGTTTTTT.

The rearrangement joins TRBV24-1 to TRBJ1-2, with D perhaps TRBD1 (6 bases). Trimming removed 3 bases at V and 9 bases at J, with 10 bases between. The germline V gene encodes CDR1 KGHDR and CDR2 SFDVKD. The CDR3 is 12 residues long. The CDR3 reads CATSDGGASYTF. In DNA form, the CDR3 reads TGTGCCACCAGTGATGGGGGCGCGAGCTACACCTTC.

The chain couples TRBV27 to TRBJ1-5, with D possibly being TRBD1 (5 bases). Trimming cost V 5 bases and J 5 bases, with 16 bases left between them. CDR3 length: 15 residues. The germline V gene has CDR1 MNHEY and CDR2 SMNVEV (reference sequence). The CDR3 region is CASSPWARVDQPQHF. In nucleotides, the CDR3 is TGTGCCAGCAGTCCCTGGGCCAGGGTTGATCAGCCCCAGCATTTT.

The rearrangement joins TRBV10-3 to TRBJ1-1; the match to TRBD1 covers 7 bases. V shed 4 bases and J 1 base; nucleotides not matched to a gene: 3. CDR1 and CDR2 (germline): ENHRY, SYGVKD. CDR3 size: 14 residues. The CDR3 nucleotides read TGTGCCATCAGTGCCCGGACAGGGAACACTGAAGCTTTCTTT. This translates into CAISARTGNTEAFF.

The CDR3 sequence: CASSGSLTSTYEQYF. CDR3 DNA sequence: TGTGCCAGCAGCGGATCCCTGACTAGTACTTACGAGCAGTACTTC. The chain links TRBV9 to TRBJ2-7; the D gene is possibly TRBD2 (6 bases). Trimming removed 3 bases at V and 4 bases at J, with 17 bases between. This CDR3 spans 15 amino acids. CDR1 and CDR2 (germline): SGDLS, YYNGEE.

The chain is built from TRBV5-4 and TRBJ2-3, with 8 bases aligning to TRBD2. This CDR3 is 16 amino acids long. The germline V gene encodes CDR1 SGHNT and CDR2 YYREEE (reference sequence). V lost 0 bases to trimming and J lost 2 bases; unmatched junction nucleotides: 5. The CDR3 bases are TGTGCCAGCAGCTTGGATACGGGAGGGCCCACAGATACGCAGTATTTT. It specifies CASSLDTGGPTDTQYF.

This clonotype occurred many times. The CDR3 region is CASSGRGQTYEQYF. DNA of the CDR3: TGTGCCAGCAGCGGCCGGGGACAAACCTACGAGCAGTACTTC. V and J are TRBV6-1 and TRBJ2-7; D is possibly TRBD1 (6 bases). CDR1 MNHNS and CDR2 SASEGT come from the germline V gene. The CDR3 runs to 14 residues. Between the trimmed V and J ends, which lost 6 bases and 2 bases, there was a span of 14 bases.

The rearrangement joins TRBV10-3 to TRBJ1-1; D call uncertain. The germline V gene has CDR1 ENHRY and CDR2 SYGVKD. With 1 base removed from V and 5 bases from J, the gap between germline ends came to 11 bases. The CDR3 spans 14 residues. The CDR3 here is CAISEYGNRTEAFF. The CDR3 nucleotides are TGTGCCATCAGTGAGTATGGGAACCGAACTGAAGCTTTCTTT.

The chain combines TRBV20-1 with TRBJ2-7; perhaps TRBD2 as D (5 bases). V dropped 3 bases and J dropped 0 bases, with 15 bases sitting between them. Looked up from germline, CDR1 is DFQATT and CDR2 is SNEGSKA (reference sequence). The CDR3 consists of 15 residues. Written as DNA, the CDR3 is TGCAGTGCTAGGAGAAACTCGGGATACTCCTACGAGCAGTACTTC. Protein sequence: CSARRNSGYSYEQYF.

The rearrangement uses TRBV5-8 and TRBJ2-3, with a tentative D call TRBD1 (5 bases). CDR3 length equals 13 residues. V was pared by 4 bases and J by 4 bases, with 10 bases between. Germline CDR1 SGHTS, CDR2 YDEGEE. CDR3 nucleotide sequence: TGTGCCAGCAGCCCCCGACAGCCAGATACGCAGTATTTT. It is translated as CASSPRQPDTQYF.

This clonotype has just a few counts. The chain is built from TRBV10-3 and TRBJ1-2; TRBD1 agrees at 9 bases. V shed 10 bases, J shed 3 bases, and the junction held 9 bases outside the gene matches. CDR1 is ENHRY and CDR2 is SYGVKD in the germline V gene. The CDR3 is 14 amino acids. This CDR3 reads CATLQGASYYGYTF. CDR3 DNA sequence: TGTGCCACTTTACAGGGGGCGAGTTACTATGGCTACACCTTC.

V usage is TRBV7-9 and J usage is TRBJ1-1; no definite D call. The CDR3 totals 12 residues. In germline, CDR1 is SEHNR, CDR2 FQNEAQ (reference sequence). V was pared by 5 bases and J by 5 bases, with 9 bases between. The CDR3 is CASSAGLTEAFF. As DNA, the CDR3 is TGTGCCAGCAGCGCTGGATTGACTGAAGCTTTCTTT.

This clonotype was counted ten times or more. The CDR3 DNA is TGTGCCAGTAGTAGGGACAGCCGCACAGATACGCAGTATTTT. Protein sequence: CASSRDSRTDTQYF. The V and J genes are TRBV19 and TRBJ2-3; 7 nucleotides agree with TRBD1. J was trimmed by 1 base and V by 4 bases; bases with no gene match: 2. The CDR3 length is 14 residues. The germline CDR1 and CDR2 sequences are LNHDA and SQIVND (reference sequence).

The V call is TRBV7-9, the J call TRBJ2-7; no clear D. The V gene's germline CDR1 is SEHNR and CDR2 FQNEAQ (reference sequence). The CDR3 contains 13 residues. Trimming left V 2 bases short and J 3 bases short, with 8 bases between. CDR3 bases: TGTGCCAGCAGCTTACCCTGGAGCTACGAGCAGTACTTC. Protein sequence: CASSLPWSYEQYF. The complete variable domain, with remaining parts taken from reference TRBV7-9 and TRBJ2-7, reads DTGVSQNPRHKITKRGQNVTFRCDPISEHNRLYWYRQTLGQGPEFLTYFQNEAQLEKSRLLSDRFSAERPKGSFSTLEIQRTEQGDSAMYLCASSLPWSYEQYFGPGTRLTVT.

The chain combines TRBV29-1 with TRBJ2-1; D is undetermined. This CDR3 has 12 amino acids. CDR1 and CDR2 from the germline V gene are SQVTM and ANQGSEA. V dropped 5 bases and J dropped 8 bases, with 13 bases sitting between them. The CDR3 loop reads CSVQLSVDEQFF. In DNA form, the CDR3 reads TGCAGCGTTCAGTTGTCCGTCGATGAGCAGTTCTTC.

V and J are TRBV24-1 and TRBJ2-6; 8 bases line up with TRBD1. V lost 7 bases, J lost 0 bases, and 7 bases stayed unmatched. The CDR3 totals 17 residues. In germline, CDR1 is KGHDR, CDR2 SFDVKD. The CDR3 bases are TGTGCCACCAGCAGGGGGCTGGGGTCCTCTGGGGCCAACGTCCTGACTTTC. Encoded protein: CATSRGLGSSGANVLTF.

Of note for this clonotype: This could be a read error, since a much larger clone is one nucleotide away. This chain joins TRBV12-3 or TRBV12-4 and TRBJ2-2; the match to TRBD2 covers 7 bases. V lost 4 bases and J lost 5; bases outside the gene matches: 7. The CDR3 is 15 amino acids. DNA for the CDR3: TGTGCCAGCAGTTCCGGGGGGTTGTTAACCGGGGAGCTGTTTTTT. Amino acids: CASSSGGLLTGELFF.

The chain is built from TRBV30 and TRBJ2-1, with 7 bases that match TRBD1. Unmatched junction bases numbered 9, after V lost 2 bases and J lost 5 bases. The CDR3 runs 15 residues. Germline-derived CDR1 and CDR2 are GTSNPN and SVGIG (reference sequence). CDR3 in DNA: TGTGCCTGGAGTCACCAGGGACAGCGTAACAATGAGCAGTTCTTC. It yields the protein CAWSHQGQRNNEQFF.

This clonotype was seen repeatedly, ten times or more. CDR3 bases: TGTGCCAGCAGCCCTTTTTCGCCTGCTAGCGGGAGATCTAATGAGCAGTTCTTC. It codes for CASSPFSPASGRSNEQFF. This chain joins TRBV7-6 and TRBJ2-1, with 10 bases fitting TRBD2. Germline V gene lookup returns CDR1 SGHVS and CDR2 FNYEAQ. This CDR3 spans 18 amino acids. Trimming at V came to 5 bases and at J to 7 bases, leaving 17 bases not matched to a gene. The full variable domain, in which reference TRBV7-6 and TRBJ2-1 provide the parts outside the CDR3, is GAGVSQSPRYKVTKRGQDVALRCDPISGHVSLYWYRQALGQGPEFLTYFNYEAQQDKSGLPNDRFSAERPEGSISTLTIQRTEQRDSAMYRCASSPFSPASGRSNEQFFGPGTRLTVL.

The CDR3 sequence is CASSHLPGPDNYGYTF. DNA for the CDR3: TGTGCCAGTAGCCATTTGCCCGGGCCTGATAACTATGGCTACACCTTC. This sequence joins TRBV19 and TRBJ1-2; D gene unclear. The V gene's germline CDR1 is LNHDA and CDR2 SQIVND (reference sequence). Trimming shortened V by 6 bases and J by 1 base, and 18 bases separated the two germline ends. The CDR3 consists of 16 residues.